This paragraph covers one T cell receptor beta chain sequence. Some clones are missing from TCRdb's copy, which holds only in-frame ones; the method was immunoSEQ multiplex PCR. The top ten clones hold around 0.97% of a sample with around 80,000 clones, approximately 95% of them seen once. The record originates from a study of T cell changes during pregnancy in multiple sclerosis. V dropped 7 bases and J dropped 2; count of bases not matched to a gene: 7. The CDR3 totals 14 residues. Germline V lookup: CDR1 SEHNR, CDR2 FQNEAQ (reference sequence). V is TRBV7-9 and J is TRBJ1-1; TRBD1 agrees at 7 bases. This material consisted of peripheral blood, taken in the second trimester of pregnancy. The sequence was obtained from a female donor in good health, enrolled as a control in a pregnancy study. The CDR3 loop reads CASTRRGSNTEAFF. In nucleotides, the CDR3 is TGTGCCAGCACCCGCAGGGGGTCCAACACTGAAGCTTTCTTT.